This T cell receptor (beta chain) came from a study of CD8+ T cells in alopecia areata. Background on the study: Twice daily, treated patients received 5 to 10 mg of oral tofacitinib.

Per germline, CDR1 SQVTM and CDR2 ANQGSEA. The CDR3 sequence is 13 residues long. V gave up 7 bases and J gave up 5 bases, with 17 bases separating them. General study findings and limits: Whereas mice showed it more clearly, TCR sharing across patients was murkier, possibly because of HLA. An increase in clonality over normal scalp was evident in lesional scalp, especially alopecia totalis/universalis.

Points on this clone: Its antigen is unidentified.

RNA extraction was followed by reverse transcription into cDNA, which acted as the sequencing template. Some clones are missing from TCRdb's copy, which holds only in-frame ones; the method was immunoSEQ multiplex PCR. This table has some 180,000 clones, more than 60% appearing once. V and J are TRBV29-1 and TRBJ2-5, with D perhaps matching TRBD1 or TRBD2 (5 bases each). The receptor was derived from a human donor with alopecia areata. The sequences come from CD4+ T cells sorted from blood, collected at week 0. The CDR3 loop reads CSGASNRRETQYF. CDR3 in DNA: TGCAGCGGGGCATCTAACAGGAGGGAGACCCAGTACTTC.